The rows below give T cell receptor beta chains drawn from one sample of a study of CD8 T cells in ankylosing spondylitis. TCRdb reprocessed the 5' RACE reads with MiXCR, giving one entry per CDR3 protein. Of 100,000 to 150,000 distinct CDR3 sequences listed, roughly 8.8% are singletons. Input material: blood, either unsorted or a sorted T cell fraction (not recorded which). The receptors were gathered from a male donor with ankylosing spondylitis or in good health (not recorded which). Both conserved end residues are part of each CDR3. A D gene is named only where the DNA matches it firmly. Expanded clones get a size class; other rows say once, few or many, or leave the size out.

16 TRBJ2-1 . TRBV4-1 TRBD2 CASSPFGSSGNNEQFF TGCGCCAGCAGCCCATTCGGCAGTAGCGGGAACAATGAGCAGTTCTTC
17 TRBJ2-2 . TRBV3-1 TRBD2 CASCRPSGAGDTGELFF TGTGCCAGCTGCCGACCTAGCGGGGCCGGGGACACCGGGGAGCTGTTTTTT
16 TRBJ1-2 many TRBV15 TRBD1 CATSREDRALNYGYTF TGTGCCACCAGCAGAGAGGACAGGGCACTTAACTATGGCTACACCTTC
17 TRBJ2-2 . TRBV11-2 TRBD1 CASSPPPDRDYTGELFF TGTGCCAGCAGCCCACCCCCGGACAGGGATTACACCGGGGAGCTGTTTTTT
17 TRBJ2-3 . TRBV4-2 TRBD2 CASSQGTSSNQADTQYF TGTGCCAGCAGCCAAGGGACTAGCTCGAACCAGGCAGATACGCAGTATTTT
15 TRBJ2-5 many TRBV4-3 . CASSLYRDPGETQYF TGCGCCAGCAGCCTATACAGGGATCCTGGGGAGACCCAGTACTTC
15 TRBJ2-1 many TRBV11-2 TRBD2 CASSPGTSKFNEQFF TGTGCCAGCAGCCCGGGGACTAGCAAGTTCAATGAGCAGTTCTTC
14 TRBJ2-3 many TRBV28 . CASSSVPSADTQYF TGTGCCAGCAGTTCGGTCCCCAGCGCAGATACGCAGTATTTT
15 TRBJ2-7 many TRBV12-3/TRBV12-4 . CASSARPGIPYEQYF TGTGCCAGCAGTGCTAGACCGGGCATCCCCTACGAGCAGTACTTC
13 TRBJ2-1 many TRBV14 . CASSQDLALEQFF TGTGCCAGCAGCCAAGATTTGGCATTGGAGCAGTTCTTC
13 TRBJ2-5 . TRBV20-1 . CSAKLPGWVTQYF TGCAGTGCAAAACTACCGGGATGGGTGACCCAGTACTTC
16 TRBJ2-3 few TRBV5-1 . CASSLALGRDADTQYF TGCGCCAGCAGCTTGGCCCTGGGGCGGGACGCAGATACGCAGTATTTT
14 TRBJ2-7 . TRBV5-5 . CASSLGGRAYEQYF TGTGCCAGCAGCTTGGGGGGCAGAGCCTACGAGCAGTACTTC
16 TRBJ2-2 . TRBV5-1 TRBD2 CASSLAGGGNTGELFF TGCGCCAGCAGCTTGGCGGGAGGCGGGAACACCGGGGAGCTGTTTTTT
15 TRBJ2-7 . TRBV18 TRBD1 CASSPGTGGIGEQYF TGTGCCAGCTCACCCGGGACAGGAGGGATTGGGGAGCAGTACTTC
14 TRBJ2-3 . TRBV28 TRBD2 CASSQGAGVNTQYF TGTGCCAGCAGCCAAGGAGCGGGAGTGAATACGCAGTATTTT
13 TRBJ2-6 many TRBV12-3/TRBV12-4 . CASRASGANVLTF TGTGCCAGCAGGGCCTCTGGGGCCAACGTCCTGACTTTC
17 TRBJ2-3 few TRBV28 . CASSLSSQGLGPDTQYF TGTGCCAGCAGTTTATCTTCCCAGGGGCTAGGGCCAGATACGCAGTATTTT
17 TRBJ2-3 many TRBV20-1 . CSARDQGGASRRDTQYF TGCAGTGCTAGAGACCAGGGCGGGGCCAGCCGTCGCGATACGCAGTATTTT